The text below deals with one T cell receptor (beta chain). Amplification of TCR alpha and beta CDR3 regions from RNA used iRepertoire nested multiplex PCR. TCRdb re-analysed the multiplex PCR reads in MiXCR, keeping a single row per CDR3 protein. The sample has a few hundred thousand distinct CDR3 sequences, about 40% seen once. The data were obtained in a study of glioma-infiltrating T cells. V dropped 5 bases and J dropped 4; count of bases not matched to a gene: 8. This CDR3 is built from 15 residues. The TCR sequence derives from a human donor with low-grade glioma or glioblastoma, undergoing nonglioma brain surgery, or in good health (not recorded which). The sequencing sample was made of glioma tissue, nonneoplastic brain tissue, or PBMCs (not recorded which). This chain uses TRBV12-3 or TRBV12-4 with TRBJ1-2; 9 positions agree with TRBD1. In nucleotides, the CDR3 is TGTGCCAGCAGTCCGACAGGGGGAAGTGGCTATGGCTACACCTTC. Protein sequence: CASSPTGGSGYGYTF.